A selection of T cell receptor beta chains follows, all from one sample in a study of cytomegalovirus exposure and HLA in healthy donors. Profiling relied on immunoSEQ multiplex PCR, and the TCRdb table lists in-frame clones only, not all of them. The table has about 170,000 clones, approximately 81% seen once; the top ten hold approximately 2.1%. The sequenced sample consisted of PBMCs. These receptors all come from a woman in her fifties or sixties in good health and CMV-seronegative. Each CDR3 is given with its conserved first and last residue. Each record gives: V gene, D gene, J gene, clone size, CDR3 protein, CDR3 DNA. D genes are given only for firm matches. Clone sizes are given selectively: once, few, many, or a class where the clone is expanded.

V gene: TRBV15
D gene: TRBD1
J gene: TRBJ1-3
clone size: NA
CDR3 protein: CATSGRQGDGNTIYF
CDR3 DNA: TGTGCCACCAGCGGAAGACAGGGTGACGGAAACACCATATATTTT

V gene: TRBV18
D gene: NA
J gene: TRBJ2-5
clone size: NA
CDR3 protein: CASSPPPGVQETQYF
CDR3 DNA: TGTGCCAGCTCACCACCCCCGGGGGTTCAAGAGACCCAGTACTTC

V gene: TRBV11-3
D gene: TRBD2
J gene: TRBJ2-3
clone size: NA
CDR3 protein: CASSPPTSRDTQYF
CDR3 DNA: TGTGCCAGCAGCCCCCCGACTAGCAGGGATACGCAGTATTTT

V gene: TRBV28
D gene: NA
J gene: TRBJ1-2
clone size: NA
CDR3 protein: CASSSREGYTF
CDR3 DNA: TGTGCCAGCAGTTCCAGGGAAGGCTACACCTTC

V gene: TRBV15
D gene: NA
J gene: TRBJ1-1
clone size: NA
CDR3 protein: CATSPLGGQPEAFF
CDR3 DNA: TGTGCCACCAGCCCTCTGGGGGGTCAACCTGAAGCTTTCTTT

V gene: TRBV4-3
D gene: NA
J gene: TRBJ1-4
clone size: NA
CDR3 protein: CASSWGPGNEKLFF
CDR3 DNA: TGCGCCAGCAGCTGGGGGCCAGGTAATGAAAAACTGTTTTTT

V gene: TRBV28
D gene: TRBD2
J gene: TRBJ2-3
clone size: NA
CDR3 protein: CASSRAGRDTQYF
CDR3 DNA: TGTGCCAGCAGCCGAGCGGGAAGGGATACGCAGTATTTT

V gene: TRBV12-5
D gene: NA
J gene: TRBJ2-5
clone size: NA
CDR3 protein: CASANSRITGVQETQYF
CDR3 DNA: TGTGCTAGTGCAAACTCCCGGATCACCGGGGTTCAAGAGACCCAGTACTTC

V gene: TRBV19
D gene: NA
J gene: TRBJ1-5
clone size: NA
CDR3 protein: CASTSGTTSSQPQHF
CDR3 DNA: TGTGCCAGTACCTCTGGAACTACGTCAAGTCAGCCCCAGCATTTT

V gene: TRBV7-9
D gene: TRBD2
J gene: TRBJ2-1
clone size: NA
CDR3 protein: CASSLEPGLAGGEQFF
CDR3 DNA: TGTGCCAGCAGCTTAGAACCGGGACTAGCGGGAGGTGAGCAGTTCTTC

V gene: TRBV18
D gene: NA
J gene: TRBJ1-5
clone size: few
CDR3 protein: CASSDRNSNQPQHF
CDR3 DNA: TGTGCCAGCTCAGACAGGAATAGCAATCAGCCCCAGCATTTT

V gene: TRBV4-1
D gene: TRBD1
J gene: TRBJ1-4
clone size: once
CDR3 protein: CASSQIGTGGKHEKLFF
CDR3 DNA: TGCGCCAGCAGCCAGATCGGGACAGGGGGCAAGCATGAAAAACTGTTTTTT

V gene: TRBV7-7
D gene: NA
J gene: TRBJ2-7
clone size: NA
CDR3 protein: CASSPRLGVSYEQYF
CDR3 DNA: TGTGCTAGCAGCCCGAGATTAGGGGTTTCCTACGAGCAGTACTTC

V gene: TRBV7-9
D gene: NA
J gene: TRBJ1-6
clone size: NA
CDR3 protein: CASSSQTSGHSPLRF
CDR3 DNA: TGTGCCAGCAGCTCACAAACGTCAGGCCATTCACCCCTCCGCTTT

V gene: TRBV7-2
D gene: TRBD2
J gene: TRBJ2-2
clone size: NA
CDR3 protein: CASSLARRGGRTGELFF
CDR3 DNA: TGTGCCAGCAGCTTAGCAAGGCGGGGGGGCAGGACCGGGGAGCTGTTTTTT

V gene: TRBV7-2
D gene: TRBD1
J gene: TRBJ2-7
clone size: few
CDR3 protein: CASSRDRGSGEQYF
CDR3 DNA: TGTGCCAGCAGCCGGGACAGGGGGTCTGGCGAGCAGTACTTC

V gene: TRBV18
D gene: NA
J gene: TRBJ1-1
clone size: NA
CDR3 protein: CASSRKDRNTEAFF
CDR3 DNA: TGTGCCAGCTCACGGAAAGACAGGAACACTGAAGCTTTCTTT

V gene: TRBV9
D gene: NA
J gene: TRBJ1-5
clone size: NA
CDR3 protein: CASSVATWATSNQPQHF
CDR3 DNA: TGTGCCAGCAGCGTAGCTACATGGGCAACTTCGAATCAGCCCCAGCATTTT

V gene: TRBV6-5
D gene: NA
J gene: TRBJ2-7
clone size: NA
CDR3 protein: CASSLPGANEQYF
CDR3 DNA: TGTGCCAGCAGTTTACCAGGGGCAAACGAGCAGTACTTC

V gene: TRBV7-2
D gene: TRBD1
J gene: TRBJ1-5
clone size: NA
CDR3 protein: CASGQGDQPQHF
CDR3 DNA: TGTGCCAGCGGGCAGGGGGATCAGCCCCAGCATTTT

V gene: TRBV7-6
D gene: NA
J gene: TRBJ2-7
clone size: few
CDR3 protein: CASSLASDSYEQYF
CDR3 DNA: TGTGCCAGCAGCTTAGCTAGCGACTCCTACGAGCAGTACTTC

V gene: TRBV29-1
D gene: TRBD2
J gene: TRBJ2-3
clone size: NA
CDR3 protein: CSSNAGTSGYTDTQYF
CDR3 DNA: TGCAGCAGCAACGCCGGGACTAGCGGATACACAGATACGCAGTATTTT

V gene: TRBV6-1
D gene: NA
J gene: TRBJ1-1
clone size: once
CDR3 protein: CASSDQGRGTEAFF
CDR3 DNA: TGTGCCAGCAGTGACCAGGGGAGGGGCACTGAAGCTTTCTTT

V gene: TRBV5-1
D gene: TRBD2
J gene: TRBJ2-3
clone size: NA
CDR3 protein: CASSLPASGLAGASSTDTQYF
CDR3 DNA: TGCGCCAGCAGCTTGCCCGCCTCGGGACTAGCGGGTGCATCTAGCACAGATACGCAGTATTTT

V gene: TRBV29-1
D gene: TRBD1
J gene: TRBJ2-1
clone size: NA
CDR3 protein: CSVVTGGYEQFF
CDR3 DNA: TGCAGCGTTGTTACAGGGGGCTATGAGCAGTTCTTC

V gene: TRBV5-6
D gene: NA
J gene: TRBJ2-1
clone size: NA
CDR3 protein: CASSLWGDSPYNEQFF
CDR3 DNA: TGTGCCAGCAGCTTATGGGGGGATTCGCCCTACAATGAGCAGTTCTTC

V gene: TRBV23-1
D gene: TRBD2
J gene: TRBJ2-6
clone size: few
CDR3 protein: CASSLAGTGANVLTF
CDR3 DNA: TGCGCCAGCAGTCTAGCGGGGACCGGGGCCAACGTCCTGACTTTC

V gene: TRBV10-3
D gene: TRBD2
J gene: TRBJ2-7
clone size: NA
CDR3 protein: CAISESREAGEQYF
CDR3 DNA: TGTGCCATCAGTGAGTCCCGGGAGGCGGGCGAGCAGTACTTC

V gene: TRBV19
D gene: NA
J gene: TRBJ1-2
clone size: once
CDR3 protein: CASSNPQRGDYSNYGYTF
CDR3 DNA: TGTGCCAGTAGTAACCCACAACGGGGAGATTACTCAAATTATGGCTACACCTTC

V gene: TRBV5-8
D gene: NA
J gene: TRBJ1-4
clone size: NA
CDR3 protein: CASSLGTQQGSKEKLFF
CDR3 DNA: TGTGCCAGCAGCTTGGGAACACAGCAGGGGAGTAAGGAAAAACTGTTTTTT

V gene: TRBV6-1
D gene: NA
J gene: TRBJ1-1
clone size: NA
CDR3 protein: CASRIVEVLNTEAFF
CDR3 DNA: TGTGCCAGCAGAATCGTCGAGGTACTGAACACTGAAGCTTTCTTT

V gene: TRBV18
D gene: TRBD1
J gene: TRBJ2-5
clone size: NA
CDR3 protein: CASSQGLQETQYF
CDR3 DNA: TGTGCCAGTTCACAGGGGCTGCAAGAGACCCAGTACTTC

V gene: TRBV11-2
D gene: TRBD2
J gene: TRBJ2-1
clone size: NA
CDR3 protein: CASSTTSGGNNEQFF
CDR3 DNA: TGTGCCAGCAGCACGACTAGCGGCGGGAACAATGAGCAGTTCTTC

V gene: TRBV6-6
D gene: NA
J gene: TRBJ2-2
clone size: NA
CDR3 protein: CASSSTRPNTGELFF
CDR3 DNA: TGTGCCAGCAGTTCCACTAGACCGAACACCGGGGAGCTGTTTTTT

V gene: TRBV2
D gene: NA
J gene: TRBJ1-5
clone size: NA
CDR3 protein: CASRGSEWGAQHF
CDR3 DNA: TGTGCCAGCAGGGGATCCGAATGGGGGGCCCAGCATTTT

V gene: TRBV7-2
D gene: NA
J gene: TRBJ2-2
clone size: NA
CDR3 protein: CASSLGAATGELFF
CDR3 DNA: TGTGCCAGCAGCTTAGGGGCCGCCACCGGGGAGCTGTTTTTT

V gene: TRBV9
D gene: TRBD1
J gene: TRBJ2-6
clone size: NA
CDR3 protein: CASSVAQGALGANVLTF
CDR3 DNA: TGTGCCAGCAGCGTAGCCCAGGGGGCGCTTGGGGCCAACGTCCTGACTTTC

V gene: TRBV28
D gene: NA
J gene: TRBJ1-2
clone size: NA
CDR3 protein: CASSPPGGTVGYTF
CDR3 DNA: TGTGCCAGCAGCCCCCCGGGGGGAACGGTCGGCTACACCTTC

V gene: TRBV18
D gene: TRBD1
J gene: TRBJ2-3
clone size: NA
CDR3 protein: CASSPRGGTTDTQYF
CDR3 DNA: TGTGCCAGCTCACCACGAGGGGGCACTACAGATACGCAGTATTTT

V gene: TRBV4-3
D gene: TRBD2
J gene: TRBJ2-3
clone size: few
CDR3 protein: CASSRLLAGGTDTQYF
CDR3 DNA: TGCGCCAGCAGCCGCCTACTAGCGGGCGGCACAGATACGCAGTATTTT

V gene: TRBV2
D gene: NA
J gene: TRBJ1-4
clone size: NA
CDR3 protein: CASSPHRATNEKLFF
CDR3 DNA: TGTGCCAGCAGTCCCCACAGAGCAACTAATGAAAAACTGTTTTTT

V gene: TRBV5-1
D gene: TRBD1
J gene: TRBJ2-7
clone size: NA
CDR3 protein: CASSWGDRGLYEQYF
CDR3 DNA: TGCGCCAGCAGCTGGGGGGACAGGGGCCTCTACGAGCAGTACTTC

V gene: TRBV29-1
D gene: TRBD1
J gene: TRBJ2-5
clone size: NA
CDR3 protein: CSGQGVLETQYF
CDR3 DNA: TGCAGCGGACAGGGGGTGTTGGAGACCCAGTACTTC

V gene: TRBV9
D gene: NA
J gene: TRBJ2-7
clone size: NA
CDR3 protein: CASKGLADSEQYF
CDR3 DNA: TGTGCTTCCAAGGGACTCGCAGACAGCGAGCAGTACTTC

V gene: TRBV18
D gene: TRBD1
J gene: TRBJ1-5
clone size: NA
CDR3 protein: CASSQTGGNQPQHF
CDR3 DNA: TGTGCCAGCTCACAGACAGGGGGCAATCAGCCCCAGCATTTT

V gene: TRBV5-1
D gene: TRBD1
J gene: TRBJ1-4
clone size: once
CDR3 protein: CASSLTGTGFEKLFF
CDR3 DNA: TGCGCCAGCAGCCTAACCGGGACAGGGTTCGAAAAACTGTTTTTT

V gene: TRBV11-2
D gene: TRBD2
J gene: TRBJ2-1
clone size: few
CDR3 protein: CASSIGLAGGRNEQFF
CDR3 DNA: TGTGCCAGCAGCATTGGACTAGCGGGGGGGCGCAATGAGCAGTTCTTC